This T cell receptor (beta chain) derives from a study of Graves' ophthalmopathy and Graves' hyperthyroidism. This clonotype was counted at least ten times. No antigen is known for it. The germline V gene has CDR1 KGHDR and CDR2 SFDVKD. Unmatched junction bases numbered 18, after V lost 7 bases and J lost 7 bases. The CDR3 loop spans 17 amino acids. The sequenced template was RNA, covering the TCR beta CDR3 region. Scientists carried out first-round RT-PCR using HTBI primers and then a second-round multiplex PCR. TCRdb processed the multiplex PCR reads anew with MiXCR; each CDR3 protein has one entry. The sample contains roughly 480,000 distinct CDR3 sequences, roughly 14% of which appear only once. Study-level points and caveats: Most thyroid clonotypes with frequency above 0.001 were detected in blood too.

This sequence originates from a woman in her thirties with Graves' ophthalmopathy. This chain uses TRBV24-1 with TRBJ1-1, with 9 bases lining up with TRBD1. Material for sequencing was blood. DNA for the CDR3: TGTGCCACCAGGGCTACCGGGACAGGGTACGGGGGTGGTGAAGCTTTCTTT. Its protein product is CATRATGTGYGGGEAFF.